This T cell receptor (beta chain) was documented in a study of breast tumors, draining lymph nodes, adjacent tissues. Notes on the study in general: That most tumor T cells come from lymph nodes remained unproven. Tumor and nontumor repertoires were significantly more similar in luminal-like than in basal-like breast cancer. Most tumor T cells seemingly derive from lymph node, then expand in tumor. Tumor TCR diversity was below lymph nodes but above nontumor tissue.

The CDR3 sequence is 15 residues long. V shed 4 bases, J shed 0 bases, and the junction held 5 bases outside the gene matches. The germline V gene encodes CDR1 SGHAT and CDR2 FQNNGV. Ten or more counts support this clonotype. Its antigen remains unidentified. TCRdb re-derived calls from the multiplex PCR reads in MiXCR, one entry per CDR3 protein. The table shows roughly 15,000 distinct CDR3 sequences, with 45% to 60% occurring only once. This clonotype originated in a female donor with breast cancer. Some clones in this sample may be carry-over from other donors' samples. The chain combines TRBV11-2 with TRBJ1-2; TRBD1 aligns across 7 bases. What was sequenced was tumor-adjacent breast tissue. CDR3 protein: CASSSTGLANYGYTF. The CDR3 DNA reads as TGTGCCAGCAGCTCGACAGGGTTAGCTAACTATGGCTACACCTTC.